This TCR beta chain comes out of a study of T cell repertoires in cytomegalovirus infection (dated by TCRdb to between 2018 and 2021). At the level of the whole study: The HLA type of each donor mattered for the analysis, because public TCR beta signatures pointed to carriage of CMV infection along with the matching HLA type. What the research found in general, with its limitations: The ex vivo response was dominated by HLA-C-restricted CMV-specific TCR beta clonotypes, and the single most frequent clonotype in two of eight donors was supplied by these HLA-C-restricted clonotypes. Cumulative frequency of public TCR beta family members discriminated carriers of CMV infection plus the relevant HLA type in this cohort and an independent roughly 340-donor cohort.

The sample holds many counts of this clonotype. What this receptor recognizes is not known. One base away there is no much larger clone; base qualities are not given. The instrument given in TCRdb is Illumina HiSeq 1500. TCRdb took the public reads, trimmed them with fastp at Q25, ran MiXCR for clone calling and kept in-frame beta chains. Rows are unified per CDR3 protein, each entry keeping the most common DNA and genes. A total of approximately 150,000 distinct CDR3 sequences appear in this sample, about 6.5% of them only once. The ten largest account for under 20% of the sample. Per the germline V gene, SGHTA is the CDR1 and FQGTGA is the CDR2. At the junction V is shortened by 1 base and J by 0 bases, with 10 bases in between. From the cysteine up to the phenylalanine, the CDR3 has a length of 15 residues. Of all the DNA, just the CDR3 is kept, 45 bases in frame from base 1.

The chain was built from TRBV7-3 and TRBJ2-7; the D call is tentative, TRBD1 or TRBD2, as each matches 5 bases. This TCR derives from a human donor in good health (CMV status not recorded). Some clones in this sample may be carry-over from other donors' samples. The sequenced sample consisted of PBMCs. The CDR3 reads CASSLKPGSSYEQYF. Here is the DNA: TGTGCCAGCAGCTTAAAGCCAGGGAGCTCCTACGAGCAGTACTTC. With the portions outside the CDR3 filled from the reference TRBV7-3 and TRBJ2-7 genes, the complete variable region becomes GAGVSQTPSNKVTEKGKYVELRCDPISGHTALYWYRQSLGQGPEFLIYFQGTGAADDSGLPNDRFFAVRPEGSVSTLKIQRTERGDSAVYLCASSLKPGSSYEQYFGPGTRLTVT.